This TCR beta chain stems from a study of early T cells in non-severe SARS-CoV-2 infection. Background on the study: Unsorted whole-blood RNA was sequenced in bulk, leaving chains unpaired.

Each CDR3 protein is one row after TCRdb ran MiXCR on the 5' RACE reads. The sample contains more than 50,000 distinct CDR3 sequences, roughly 12% of which appear only once. This CDR3 contains 15 residues. Trimming took 6 bases from V and 3 from J; bases not matched to a gene: 5. The germline V gene encodes CDR1 SGHTA and CDR2 FQGTGA. V is TRBV7-3 and J is TRBJ2-1; 10 bases are a match to TRBD1. The clonotype originates from an adult who was a healthcare worker with PCR-confirmed SARS-CoV-2 infection or an uninfected control (not recorded which). The sequenced sample was whole blood. The CDR3 sequence is CASSRDRGFYNEQFF. In nucleotides, the CDR3 is TGTGCCAGCAGTAGGGACAGGGGCTTCTACAATGAGCAGTTCTTC.